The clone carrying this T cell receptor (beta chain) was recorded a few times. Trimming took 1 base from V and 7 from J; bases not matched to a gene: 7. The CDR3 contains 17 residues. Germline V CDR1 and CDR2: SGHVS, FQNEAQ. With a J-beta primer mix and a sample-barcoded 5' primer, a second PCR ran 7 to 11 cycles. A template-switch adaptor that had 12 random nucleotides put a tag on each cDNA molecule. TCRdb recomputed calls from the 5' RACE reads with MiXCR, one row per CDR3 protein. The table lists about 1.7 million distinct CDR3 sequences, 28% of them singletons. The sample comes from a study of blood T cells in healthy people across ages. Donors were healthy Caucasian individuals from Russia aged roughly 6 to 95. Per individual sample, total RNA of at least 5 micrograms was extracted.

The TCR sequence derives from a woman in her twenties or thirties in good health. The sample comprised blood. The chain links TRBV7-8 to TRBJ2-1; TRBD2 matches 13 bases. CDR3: CASSLDRTSGRENEQFF. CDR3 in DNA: TGTGCCAGCAGCTTAGACCGCACTAGCGGGAGGGAGAATGAGCAGTTCTTC.